This T cell receptor (beta chain) was profiled in a study of blood T cell repertoires in COVID-19. About the study: Italy, Spain and the United States were the sources of the convalescent and acute COVID-19 samples.

TCRdb's table, derived via immunoSEQ multiplex PCR, lists solely in-frame clones and lacks some. The sample lists fewer than 350,000 clones, approximately 86% occurring once. CDR3 length: 14 residues. The germline V gene has CDR1 SGHTA and CDR2 FQGNSA. V dropped 4 bases and J dropped 1 base, with 7 bases sitting between them. The V and J genes are TRBV7-2 and TRBJ2-2; no clear D gene. The TCR originated in a woman aged 30 to 39 who had recovered from COVID-19. The material sequenced was peripheral blood. The CDR3 coding sequence is TGTGCCAGCAGCTATGACTGGAACACCGGGGAGCTGTTTTTT. Translation gives CASSYDWNTGELFF.